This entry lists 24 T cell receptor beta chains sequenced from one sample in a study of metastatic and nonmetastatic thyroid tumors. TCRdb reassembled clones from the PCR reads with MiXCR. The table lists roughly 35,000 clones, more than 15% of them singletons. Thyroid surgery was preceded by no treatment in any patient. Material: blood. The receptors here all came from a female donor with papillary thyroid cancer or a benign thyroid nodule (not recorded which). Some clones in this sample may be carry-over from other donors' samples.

In DNA form, the CDR3 reads TGCAGTGCTCCTGAGGTGACTGAAGCTTTCTTT. It codes for CSAPEVTEAFF. The chain is built from TRBV20-1 and TRBJ1-1; D gene ambiguous. CDR3 length equals 11 residues. Germline V CDR1 and CDR2: DFQATT, SNEGSKA (reference sequence). Between the trimmed V and J ends, which lost 5 bases and 5 bases, there was a span of 9 bases.

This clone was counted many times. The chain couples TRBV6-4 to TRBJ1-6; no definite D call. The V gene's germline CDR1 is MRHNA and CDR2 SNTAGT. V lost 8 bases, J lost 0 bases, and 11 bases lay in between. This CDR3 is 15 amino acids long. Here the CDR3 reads CASPSESSYNSPLHF. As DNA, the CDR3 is TGTGCCAGCCCCTCGGAGAGCTCCTATAATTCACCCCTCCACTTT.

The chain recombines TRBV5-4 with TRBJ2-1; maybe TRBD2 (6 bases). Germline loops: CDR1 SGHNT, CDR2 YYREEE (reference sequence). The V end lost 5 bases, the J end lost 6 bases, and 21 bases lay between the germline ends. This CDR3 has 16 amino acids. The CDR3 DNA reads TGTGCCAGCAGTCCCCGTCGGCTAGCGTTAGGCAATGAGCAGTTCTTC. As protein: CASSPRRLALGNEQFF.

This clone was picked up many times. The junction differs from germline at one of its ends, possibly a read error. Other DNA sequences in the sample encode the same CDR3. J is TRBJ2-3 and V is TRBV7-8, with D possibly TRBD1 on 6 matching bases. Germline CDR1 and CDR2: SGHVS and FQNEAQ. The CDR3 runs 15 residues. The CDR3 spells CASSLGTTSTDTQYF. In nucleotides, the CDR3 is TGCGCCAGCAGCTTAGGGACAACTAGCACAGATACGCAGTATTTT.

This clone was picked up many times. The DNA of the CDR3 is TGTGCCAGCACCGCACCGAGGGAGAGGACTGAAGCTTTCTTT. Encoded protein: CASTAPRERTEAFF. The J gene is TRBJ1-1, the V gene TRBV2; D ambiguous. The CDR3 consists of 14 residues. The germline CDR1 and CDR2 sequences are SNHLY and FYNNEI. V shed 7 bases and J shed 5 bases, with 17 bases lying between them. The variable domain in full, completed from reference TRBV2 and TRBJ1-1, reads EPEVTQTPSHQVTQMGQEVILRCVPISNHLYFYWYRQILGQKVEFLVSFYNNEISEKSEIFDDQFSVERPDGSNFTLKIRSTKLEDSAMYFCASTAPRERTEAFFGQGTRLTVV.

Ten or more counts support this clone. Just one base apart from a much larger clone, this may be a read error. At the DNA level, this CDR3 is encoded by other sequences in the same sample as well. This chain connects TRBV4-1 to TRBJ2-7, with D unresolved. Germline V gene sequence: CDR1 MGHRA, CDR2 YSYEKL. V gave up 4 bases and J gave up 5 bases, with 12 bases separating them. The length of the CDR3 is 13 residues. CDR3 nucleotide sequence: TGCGCCAGCAGCCCCCTGGGTGAGAACGAGCAGTACTTC. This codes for CASSPLGENEQYF.

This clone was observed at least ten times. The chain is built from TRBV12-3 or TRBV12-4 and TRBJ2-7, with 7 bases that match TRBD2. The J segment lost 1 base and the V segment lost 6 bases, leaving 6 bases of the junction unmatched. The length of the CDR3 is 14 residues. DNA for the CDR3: TGTGCCAGCAGATCGTCAGCGGGGTCCTACGAGCAGTACTTC. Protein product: CASRSSAGSYEQYF.

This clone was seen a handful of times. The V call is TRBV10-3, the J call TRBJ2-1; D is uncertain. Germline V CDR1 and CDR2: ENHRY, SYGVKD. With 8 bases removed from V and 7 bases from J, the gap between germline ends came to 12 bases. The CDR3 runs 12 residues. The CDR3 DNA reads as TGTGCCATCGGCACCGAGTTTAATGAGCAGTTCTTC. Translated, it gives CAIGTEFNEQFF.

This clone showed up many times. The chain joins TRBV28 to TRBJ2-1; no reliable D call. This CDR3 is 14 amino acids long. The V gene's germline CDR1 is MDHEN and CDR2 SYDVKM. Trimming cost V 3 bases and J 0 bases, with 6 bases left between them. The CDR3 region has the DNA TGTGCCAGCAGTTTTTTGAGCTCCTACAATGAGCAGTTCTTC. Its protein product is CASSFLSSYNEQFF. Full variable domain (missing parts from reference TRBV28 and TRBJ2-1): DVKVTQSSRYLVKRTGEKVFLECVQDMDHENMFWYRQDPGLGLRLIYFSYDVKMKEKGDIPEGYSVSREKKERFSLILESASTNQTSMYLCASSFLSSYNEQFFGPGTRLTVL.

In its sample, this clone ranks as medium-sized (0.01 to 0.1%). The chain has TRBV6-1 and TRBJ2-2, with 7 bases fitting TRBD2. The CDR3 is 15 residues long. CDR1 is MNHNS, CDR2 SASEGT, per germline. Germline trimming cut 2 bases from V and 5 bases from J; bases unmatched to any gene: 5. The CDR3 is CASSERAGRTGELFF. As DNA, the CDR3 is TGTGCCAGCAGTGAACGGGCCGGGAGGACCGGGGAGCTGTTTTTT.

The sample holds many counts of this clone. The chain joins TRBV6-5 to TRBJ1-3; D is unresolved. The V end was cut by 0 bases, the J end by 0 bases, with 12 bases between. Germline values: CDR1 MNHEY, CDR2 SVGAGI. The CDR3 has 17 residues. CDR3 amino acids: CASSYSFLASSGNTIYF. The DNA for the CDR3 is TGTGCCAGCAGTTACTCTTTCTTAGCATCCTCTGGAAACACCATATATTTT.

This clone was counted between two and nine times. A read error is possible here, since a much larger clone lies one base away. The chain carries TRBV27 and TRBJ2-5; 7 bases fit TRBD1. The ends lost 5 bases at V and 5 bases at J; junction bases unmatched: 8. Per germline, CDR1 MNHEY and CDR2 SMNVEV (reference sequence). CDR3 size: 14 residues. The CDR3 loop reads CASSRDRVRETQYF. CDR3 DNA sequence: TGTGCCAGCAGTAGAGACAGGGTTCGGGAGACCCAGTACTTC.

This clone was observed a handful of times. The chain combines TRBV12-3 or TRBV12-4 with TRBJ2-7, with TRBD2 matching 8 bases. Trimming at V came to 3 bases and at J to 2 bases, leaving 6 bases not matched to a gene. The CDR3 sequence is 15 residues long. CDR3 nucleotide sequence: TGTGCCAGCAGTTTTTTTGAGCGGGGGCCCTACGAGCAGTACTTC. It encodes CASSFFERGPYEQYF.

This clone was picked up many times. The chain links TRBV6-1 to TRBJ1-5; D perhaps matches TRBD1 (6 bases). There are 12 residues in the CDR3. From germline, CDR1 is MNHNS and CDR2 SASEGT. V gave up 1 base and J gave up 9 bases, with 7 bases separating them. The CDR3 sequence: CASSEVGGPQHF. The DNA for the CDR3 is TGTGCCAGCAGTGAAGTAGGGGGGCCCCAGCATTTT.

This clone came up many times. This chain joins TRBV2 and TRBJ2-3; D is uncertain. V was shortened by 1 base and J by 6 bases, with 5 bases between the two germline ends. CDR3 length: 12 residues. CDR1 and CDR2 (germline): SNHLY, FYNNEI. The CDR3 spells CASSEGRDTQYF. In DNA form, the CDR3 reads TGTGCCAGCAGTGAAGGAAGGGATACGCAGTATTTT.

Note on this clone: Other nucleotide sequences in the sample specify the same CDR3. The CDR3 sequence: CSARDRSRNYGYTF. The CDR3 region has the DNA TGCAGTGCTAGAGATAGGAGTAGAAACTATGGCTACACCTTC. V is TRBV20-1 and J is TRBJ1-2; D is uncertain. Germline values: CDR1 DFQATT, CDR2 SNEGSKA (reference sequence). The length of the CDR3 is 14 residues. V lost 0 bases and J lost 2, with 10 bases in between.

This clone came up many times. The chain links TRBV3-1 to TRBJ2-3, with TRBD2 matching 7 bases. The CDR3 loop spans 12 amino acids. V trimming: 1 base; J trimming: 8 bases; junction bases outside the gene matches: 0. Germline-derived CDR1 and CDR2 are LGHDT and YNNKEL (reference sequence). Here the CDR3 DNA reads TGTGCCAGCAGCCAAGGCGGGGGTACGCAGTATTTT. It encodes CASSQGGGTQYF.

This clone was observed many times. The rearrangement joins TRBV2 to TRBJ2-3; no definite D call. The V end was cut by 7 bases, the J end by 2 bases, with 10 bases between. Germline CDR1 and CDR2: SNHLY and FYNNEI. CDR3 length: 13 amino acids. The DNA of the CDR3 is TGTGCCAGCAAGAGCTATTCCACAGATACGCAGTATTTT. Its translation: CASKSYSTDTQYF.

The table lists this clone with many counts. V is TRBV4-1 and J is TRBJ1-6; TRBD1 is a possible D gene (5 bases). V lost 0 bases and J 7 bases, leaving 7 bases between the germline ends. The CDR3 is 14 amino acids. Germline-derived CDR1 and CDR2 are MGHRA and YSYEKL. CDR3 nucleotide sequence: TGCGCCAGCAGCCAAGACTACAGGAATTCACCCCTCCACTTT. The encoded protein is CASSQDYRNSPLHF.

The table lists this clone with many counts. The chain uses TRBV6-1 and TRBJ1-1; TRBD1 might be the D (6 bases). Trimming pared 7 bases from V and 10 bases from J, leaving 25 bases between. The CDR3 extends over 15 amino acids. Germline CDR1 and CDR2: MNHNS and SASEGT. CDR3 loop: CASIPQGTLINPAFF. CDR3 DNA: TGTGCCAGCATCCCCCAGGGGACACTTATCAACCCAGCTTTCTTT.

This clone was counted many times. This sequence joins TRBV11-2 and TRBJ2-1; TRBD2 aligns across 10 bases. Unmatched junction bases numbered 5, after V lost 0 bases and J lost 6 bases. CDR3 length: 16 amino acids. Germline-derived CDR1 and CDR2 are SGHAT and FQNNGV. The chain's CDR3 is CASSLDVAGGINEQFF. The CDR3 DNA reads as TGTGCCAGCAGCTTAGACGTAGCGGGAGGAATCAATGAGCAGTTCTTC.

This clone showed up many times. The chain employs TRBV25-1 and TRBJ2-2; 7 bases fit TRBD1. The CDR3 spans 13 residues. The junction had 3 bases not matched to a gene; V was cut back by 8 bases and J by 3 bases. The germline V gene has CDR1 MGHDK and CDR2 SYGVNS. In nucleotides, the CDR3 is TGTGCCAGCGTGACAGGGCACACCGGGGAGCTGTTTTTT. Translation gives CASVTGHTGELFF.

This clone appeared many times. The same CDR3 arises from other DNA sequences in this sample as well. The CDR3 sequence is CAWSSLRHEQYF. The DNA of the CDR3 is TGTGCCTGGAGCTCACTAAGGCACGAGCAGTACTTC. The rearrangement links TRBV30 to TRBJ2-7; D remains ambiguous. Germline CDR1 GTSNPN, CDR2 SVGIG (reference sequence). Trimming pared 3 bases from V and 5 bases from J, leaving 11 bases between. This CDR3 is built from 12 residues.

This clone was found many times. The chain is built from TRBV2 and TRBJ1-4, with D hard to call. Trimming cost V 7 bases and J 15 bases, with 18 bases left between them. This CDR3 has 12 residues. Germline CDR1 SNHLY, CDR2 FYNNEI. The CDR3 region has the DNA TGTGCCAGCAACACGGACGTCGGGTGGATGTTTTTT. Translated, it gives CASNTDVGWMFF.